These 32 T cell receptor beta chains originate from one sample sequenced in a study of regulatory T cells in long-lasting Graves disease. Both iRepertoire HTBI primers and Arm-PCR of CDR3 regions were used to build the TCR beta libraries. MiXCR was run by TCRdb on the multiplex PCR reads, yielding one entry per CDR3 protein. Of hundreds of thousands of distinct CDR3 sequences in the sample, around 17% are singletons; the top ten hold about 20%. Documented time point: newly diagnosed GD, antithyroid drugs for less than 3 months. With RNA extracted from PBMCs as input, the TCR library was made. This sample was also put to use in a study of T cells in Graves' hyperthyroidism and ophthalmopathy.

The sample consisted of peripheral blood mononuclear cells (PBMCs), taken at new diagnosis, from a patient treated with antithyroid drugs. These TCRs come from a woman in her thirties with Graves disease.

This clonotype was seen a few times. The genes are TRBV5-6 and TRBJ2-4; D is ambiguous. Germline values: CDR1 SGHDT, CDR2 YYEEEE. There are 14 residues in the CDR3. Trimming cost V 0 bases and J 0 bases, with 4 bases left between them. The DNA for the CDR3 is TGTGCCAGCAGCTTGGAATTAGCCAAAAACATTCAGTACTTC. As protein: CASSLELAKNIQYF.

The chain couples TRBV4-1 to TRBJ2-2; the match to TRBD2 covers 14 bases. V was pared by 2 bases and J by 6 bases, with 2 bases of the junction left unmatched. The CDR3 covers 16 residues. Germline-derived CDR1 and CDR2 are MGHRA and YSYEKL. The CDR3 nucleotides are TGCGCCAGCAGCCAAAGACTAGCGGGAGGGCCCGGGGAGCTGTTTTTT. This encodes CASSQRLAGGPGELFF.

This clonotype showed up many times. V and J are TRBV6-1 and TRBJ1-1, with no clear D. Trimming took 5 bases from V and 1 from J, leaving 11 bases between them. The CDR3 has 14 residues. Germline lookup yields CDR1 MNHNS and CDR2 SASEGT. In nucleotides, the CDR3 is TGTGCCAGCAGTCCAGGACTGAGGAACACTGAAGCTTTCTTT. Its protein product is CASSPGLRNTEAFF.

Many counts were recorded for this clonotype. This chain connects TRBV28 to TRBJ1-5, with 8 positions matching TRBD1. This CDR3 is 13 amino acids long. Looked up from germline, CDR1 is MDHEN and CDR2 is SYDVKM. Losses at the gene ends were 7 bases for V and 6 bases for J; bases not matched to a gene: 5. CDR3 sequence reads: CASTTGQVQPQHF. CDR3 DNA sequence: TGTGCCAGCACCACGGGACAGGTTCAGCCCCAGCATTTT. The full variable domain, rest sourced from reference TRBV28 and TRBJ1-5, is DVKVTQSSRYLVKRTGEKVFLECVQDMDHENMFWYRQDPGLGLRLIYFSYDVKMKEKGDIPEGYSVSREKKERFSLILESASTNQTSMYLCASTTGQVQPQHFGDGTRLSIL.

This clonotype occurred many times. At one end, the junction sequence differs from germline, possibly due to a read error. The chain has TRBV6-1 and TRBJ2-7; tentatively, D is TRBD1 or TRBD2 (5 bases each). Germline CDR1 and CDR2: MNHNS and SASEGT. The CDR3 is 15 amino acids. The CDR3 protein is CAISDEGPPYDEQYF. CDR3 in DNA: TGTGCCATCAGTGATGAGGGACCTCCCTACGACGAGCAGTACTTC.

This clonotype was seen only a few times. The gene calls are TRBV28 and TRBJ2-7; a possible D gene is TRBD2 (6 bases). This CDR3 is built from 16 residues. V lost 11 bases and J lost 0, with 23 bases in between. Looked up from germline, CDR1 is MDHEN and CDR2 is SYDVKM. CDR3 protein: CAWTPLGSGGSYEQYF. In DNA form, the CDR3 reads TGTGCCTGGACCCCACTCGGGAGCGGAGGCTCCTACGAGCAGTACTTC.

This rearrangement joins TRBV5-1 to TRBJ2-7, with TRBD2 matching over 13 bases. CDR3 size: 17 residues. The V and J ends lost 0 bases and 5 bases, in that order; junction bases with no gene match: 8. Per the germline V gene, CDR1 is SGHRS and CDR2 is YFSETQ. CDR3 nucleotide sequence: TGCGCCAGCAGCTTGGGGATTACTAGCGGGGGGGGCCACGAGCAGTACTTC. Its translation is CASSLGITSGGGHEQYF.

In its sample, this clonotype was seen many times. This rearrangement joins TRBV28 to TRBJ2-6; D unclear. V lost 8 bases, J lost 0 bases, and 17 bases lay in between. This CDR3 region has 17 residues. Germline-derived CDR1 and CDR2 are MDHEN and SYDVKM. CDR3 in amino acids: CASGRLSASSGANVLTF. The CDR3 region has the DNA TGTGCCAGCGGACGGCTCTCAGCCTCCTCTGGGGCCAACGTCCTGACTTTC.

The sample holds many counts of this clonotype. The chain carries TRBV2 and TRBJ1-2; 8 nucleotides match TRBD1. This CDR3 contains 15 residues. The V gene end was trimmed by 4 bases and the J gene end by 5 bases; junction bases not matched to a gene: 9. Germline lookup yields CDR1 SNHLY and CDR2 FYNNEI. The CDR3 coding sequence is TGTGCCAGCAGTGGTTCAGGGGGCGAAGGATATGGCTACACCTTC. Translation: CASSGSGGEGYGYTF.

This clonotype showed up many times. The J gene is TRBJ2-5, the V gene TRBV7-2, with D perhaps matching TRBD2 (5 bases). The CDR3 extends over 17 amino acids. Germline CDR1 reads SGHTA; CDR2 reads FQGNSA. Trimming stripped 1 base from V and 5 bases from J, with 20 bases between. CDR3 sequence: CASSLGGLEEVWETQYF. CDR3 DNA: TGTGCCAGCAGCTTAGGCGGATTGGAGGAGGTTTGGGAGACCCAGTACTTC.

V and J are TRBV2 and TRBJ2-5; weak D call: TRBD1 (5 bases). The CDR3 totals 14 residues. Trimming pared 6 bases from V and 1 base from J, leaving 12 bases between. Germline CDR1 reads SNHLY; CDR2 reads FYNNEI. The chain's CDR3 is CASRRRQTQETQYF. The CDR3 DNA is TGTGCCAGCAGGAGAAGACAGACCCAAGAGACCCAGTACTTC.

The rearrangement joins TRBV3-1 to TRBJ1-5; no reliable D call. Germline CDR1 is LGHDT and CDR2 is YNNKEL (reference sequence). The CDR3 has 15 residues. Trimming shortened V by 1 base and J by 0 bases, and 7 bases separated the two germline ends. This chain's CDR3 is CASSQGLFSNQPQHF. The CDR3 bases are TGTGCCAGCAGCCAAGGGCTTTTTAGCAATCAGCCCCAGCATTTT.

This clonotype has at least ten counts. The gene calls are TRBV2 and TRBJ2-7, with TRBD1 matching 9 bases. The CDR3 has 14 residues. After removal of 5 bases from V and 3 bases from J, the junction contained 5 bases not matched to a gene. Germline CDR1 and CDR2: SNHLY and FYNNEI. The CDR3 bases are TGTGCCAGCAGTAATCAGGGACAGGGCTACGAGCAGTACTTC. It is translated as CASSNQGQGYEQYF.

The J gene is TRBJ2-1, the V gene TRBV20-1; no reliable D call. V lost 0 bases, J lost 4 bases, and 13 bases lay in between. The CDR3 is made up of 15 amino acids. Germline lookup yields CDR1 DFQATT and CDR2 SNEGSKA (reference sequence). CDR3 nucleotides: TGCAGTGCTAGAGATCCTAGTAGCACTTACAATGAGCAGTTCTTC. Encoded protein: CSARDPSSTYNEQFF.

About this clonotype itself: Possible read error: a much larger clone is one base away. The genes are TRBV6-4 and TRBJ2-5; the match to TRBD2 covers 7 bases. The CDR3 has 14 residues. The ends lost 5 bases at V and 2 bases at J; junction bases unmatched: 5. From germline, CDR1 is MRHNA and CDR2 SNTAGT. CDR3 in DNA: TGTGCCAGCAGTTACTGGACTAGGCAAGAGACCCAGTACTTC. It translates to CASSYWTRQETQYF.

This clonotype was detected many times. The chain employs TRBV7-2 and TRBJ1-3; 7 nucleotides match TRBD1. Germline CDR1 reads SGHTA; CDR2 reads FQGNSA. Losses at the gene ends were 4 bases for V and 6 bases for J; bases not matched to a gene: 9. This CDR3 has 15 residues. The DNA of the CDR3 is TGTGCCAGCAGCTATGATCCGGGACAGTTAAACACCATATATTTT. Protein sequence: CASSYDPGQLNTIYF. The whole variable domain, filled in from reference TRBV7-2 and TRBJ1-3, reads GAGVSQSPSNKVTEKGKDVELRCDPISGHTALYWYRQSLGQGLEFLIYFQGNSAPDKSGLPSDRFSAERTGGSVSTLTIQRTQQEDSAVYLCASSYDPGQLNTIYFGEGSWLTVV.

This clonotype occurred many times. The chain combines TRBV12-3 or TRBV12-4 with TRBJ2-7, with D possibly being TRBD1 or TRBD2 (6 bases each). V was shortened by 7 bases and J by 4 bases, with 11 bases between the two germline ends. The CDR3 runs 12 residues. Written as DNA, the CDR3 is TGTGCCAGCAATAGGGGGGATTACGAGCAGTACTTC. Protein sequence: CASNRGDYEQYF.

The chain joins TRBV18 to TRBJ2-1; TRBD2 matches 8 bases. CDR1 and CDR2 (germline): KGHSH, LQKENI. CDR3 length: 16 residues. After removal of 0 bases from V and 4 bases from J, the junction contained 5 bases not matched to a gene. DNA for the CDR3: TGTGCCAGCTCACCACCAAAACTAGCGGTGTACAATGAGCAGTTCTTC. It codes for CASSPPKLAVYNEQFF.

This clonotype was counted ten times or more. This chain joins TRBV27 and TRBJ2-3; D might be TRBD2 (6 bases). The CDR3 has 15 amino acids. Germline V gene sequence: CDR1 MNHEY, CDR2 SMNVEV (reference sequence). The ends were cut back, 3 bases at V and 8 bases at J, with 18 bases in the middle. The CDR3 loop is CASSLGTQPAGTQYF. The CDR3 coding sequence is TGTGCCAGCAGTTTGGGGACCCAACCAGCGGGTACGCAGTATTTT.

The table lists this clonotype with many counts. This chain connects TRBV28 to TRBJ2-5, with D perhaps TRBD1 or TRBD2 (7 bases each). Germline CDR1 and CDR2: MDHEN and SYDVKM. V lost 5 bases to trimming and J lost 3 bases, with 16 bases between them. The CDR3 runs 15 residues. The CDR3 region has the DNA TGTGCCAGCAGTCCAGGGGGGGTGAGGGAAGAGACCCAGTACTTC. It yields the protein CASSPGGVREETQYF.

The table lists this clonotype with many counts. This chain links TRBV5-1 with TRBJ2-7; the D gene is possibly TRBD1 (5 bases). Germline V lookup: CDR1 SGHRS, CDR2 YFSETQ. The V end was cut by 4 bases, the J end by 2 bases, with 13 bases between. This CDR3 contains 14 residues. The CDR3, as DNA: TGCGCCAGCAGCCAAGGAGACAGTCCCTACGAGCAGTACTTC. This sequence encodes CASSQGDSPYEQYF. The variable domain in full, completed from reference TRBV5-1 and TRBJ2-7, reads KAGVTQTPRYLIKTRGQQVTLSCSPISGHRSVSWYQQTPGQGLQFLFEYFSETQRNKGNFPGRFSGRQFSNSRSEMNVSTLELGDSALYLCASSQGDSPYEQYFGPGTRLTVT.

This clonotype was observed a handful of times. The J gene is TRBJ2-1, the V gene TRBV25-1; D is tentatively TRBD1 or TRBD2 (7 bases each). V dropped 5 bases and J dropped 7 bases, with 30 bases sitting between them. This CDR3 has 19 residues. Germline lookup yields CDR1 MGHDK and CDR2 SYGVNS. The CDR3 nucleotides read TGTGCCAGCAGTTCAGGGGGTATTGGTCGTGGGAGGGCCGGGAATGAGCAGTTCTTC. As protein: CASSSGGIGRGRAGNEQFF.

In this sample, this clonotype turned up many times. The chain combines TRBV28 with TRBJ2-5; TRBD2 matches at 7 bases. The trim removed 8 bases at V and 1 base at J, leaving 16 bases unmatched. The CDR3 runs 17 residues. The germline gives CDR1 MDHEN, CDR2 SYDVKM. CDR3: CASVRGGASSSQETQYF. The DNA for the CDR3 is TGTGCCAGCGTTCGGGGAGGGGCTAGCAGTTCCCAAGAGACCCAGTACTTC. The whole variable domain, filled in from reference TRBV28 and TRBJ2-5, reads DVKVTQSSRYLVKRTGEKVFLECVQDMDHENMFWYRQDPGLGLRLIYFSYDVKMKEKGDIPEGYSVSREKKERFSLILESASTNQTSMYLCASVRGGASSSQETQYFGPGTRLLVL.

This clonotype was detected ten times or more. The rearrangement joins TRBV7-9 to TRBJ2-3; 11 nucleotides line up with TRBD2. Trimming at V came to 3 bases and at J to 0 bases, leaving 8 bases not matched to a gene. The CDR3 is 18 amino acids. Germline CDR1 and CDR2: SEHNR and FQNEAQ (reference sequence). CDR3 residues: CASSFELAGVTSTDTQYF. The CDR3 DNA reads TGTGCCAGCAGCTTCGAACTAGCGGGAGTGACGAGCACAGATACGCAGTATTTT.

The V call is TRBV13, the J call TRBJ1-3, with TRBD1 as a possible D gene (6 bases). This CDR3 has 15 amino acids. Deletions cut 3 bases from V and 3 bases from J, with 12 bases between. CDR1 is PRHDT and CDR2 is FYEKMQ in the germline V gene (reference sequence). CDR3 sequence reads: CASSFYRAGGNTIYF. The CDR3 coding sequence is TGTGCCAGCAGCTTCTACAGGGCGGGTGGAAACACCATATATTTT.

The V call is TRBV4-1, the J call TRBJ1-5; D might be TRBD1 (5 bases). The V end lost 4 bases, the J end lost 3 bases, and 13 bases lay between the germline ends. This CDR3 region has 15 residues. The germline CDR1 and CDR2 sequences are MGHRA and YSYEKL. CDR3 sequence reads: CASSLTRQYNQPQHF. The CDR3 nucleotides are TGCGCCAGCAGCCTTACCCGACAGTACAATCAGCCCCAGCATTTT.

This clonotype was seen a few times. The chain links TRBV7-6 to TRBJ1-1; D is undetermined. Germline CDR1 is SGHVS and CDR2 is FNYEAQ. This CDR3 is built from 12 residues. Trimming cost V 1 base and J 12 bases, with 12 bases left between them. Written as DNA, the CDR3 is TGTGCCAGCAGCTTAGAGGGCGGGTCCCCTTTCTTT. It codes for CASSLEGGSPFF.

V is TRBV18 and J is TRBJ2-7; no clear D. The CDR3 consists of 16 residues. Germline V CDR1 and CDR2: KGHSH, LQKENI. Trimming cost V 4 bases and J 1 base, with 17 bases left between them. The CDR3 nucleotides are TGTGCCAGCTCACATCCAATGGTAGGGCTATCCTACGAGCAGTACTTC. This codes for CASSHPMVGLSYEQYF. The variable domain in full, completed from reference TRBV18 and TRBJ2-7, reads NAGVMQNPRHLVRRRGQEARLRCSPMKGHSHVYWYRQLPEEGLKFMVYLQKENIIDESGMPKERFSAEFPKEGPSILRIQQVVRGDSAAYFCASSHPMVGLSYEQYFGPGTRLTVT.

This clonotype was counted many times. The genes are TRBV12-3 or TRBV12-4 and TRBJ2-7, with TRBD2 matching 11 bases. The CDR3 runs 17 residues. V gave up 5 bases and J gave up 4 bases; unmatched junction bases: 13. This chain's CDR3 is CASSPGRVLAGVYEQYF. Written as DNA, the CDR3 is TGTGCCAGCAGTCCCGGACGAGTACTAGCGGGGGTTTACGAGCAGTACTTC.

The J gene is TRBJ1-4, the V gene TRBV28, with D possibly being TRBD1 (5 bases). This CDR3 has 15 residues. Germline V gene data show CDR1 as MDHEN and CDR2 as SYDVKM. Trimming shortened V by 5 bases and J by 7 bases, and 17 bases separated the two germline ends. The CDR3 DNA sequence: TGTGCCAGCAGTCCTCTCGGGGGGACGGGTGAAAAACTGTTTTTT. Protein product: CASSPLGGTGEKLFF.

This clonotype was picked up many times. The rearrangement uses TRBV6-1 and TRBJ1-1, with D unclear. CDR3 length: 15 residues. V lost 2 bases, J lost 4 bases, and 14 bases lay in between. Germline V gene sequence: CDR1 MNHNS, CDR2 SASEGT. Here the CDR3 reads CASSESRVVITEAFF. The DNA for the CDR3 is TGTGCCAGCAGTGAATCTCGGGTGGTGATCACTGAAGCTTTCTTT.

The sample holds one count of this clonotype. The gene calls are TRBV7-2 and TRBJ1-6; 7 bases are a match to TRBD1. CDR3 length: 13 amino acids. V gave up 3 bases and J gave up 10 bases; unmatched junction bases: 3. Germline loops: CDR1 SGHTA, CDR2 FQGNSA. As DNA, the CDR3 is TGTGCCAGCAGCTTGACAGGGAGGTCACCCCTCCACTTT. Residues: CASSLTGRSPLHF.